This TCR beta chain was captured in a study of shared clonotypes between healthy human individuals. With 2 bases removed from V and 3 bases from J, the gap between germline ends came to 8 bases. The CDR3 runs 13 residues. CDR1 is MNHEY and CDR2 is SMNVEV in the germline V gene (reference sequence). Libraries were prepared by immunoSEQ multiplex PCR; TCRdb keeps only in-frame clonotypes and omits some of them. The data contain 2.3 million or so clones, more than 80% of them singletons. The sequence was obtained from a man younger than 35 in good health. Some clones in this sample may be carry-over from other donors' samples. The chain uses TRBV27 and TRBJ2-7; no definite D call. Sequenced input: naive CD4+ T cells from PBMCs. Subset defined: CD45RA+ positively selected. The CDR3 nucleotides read TGTGCCAGCAGTTTAGGGCAGGTCTACGAGCAGTACTTC. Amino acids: CASSLGQVYEQYF.